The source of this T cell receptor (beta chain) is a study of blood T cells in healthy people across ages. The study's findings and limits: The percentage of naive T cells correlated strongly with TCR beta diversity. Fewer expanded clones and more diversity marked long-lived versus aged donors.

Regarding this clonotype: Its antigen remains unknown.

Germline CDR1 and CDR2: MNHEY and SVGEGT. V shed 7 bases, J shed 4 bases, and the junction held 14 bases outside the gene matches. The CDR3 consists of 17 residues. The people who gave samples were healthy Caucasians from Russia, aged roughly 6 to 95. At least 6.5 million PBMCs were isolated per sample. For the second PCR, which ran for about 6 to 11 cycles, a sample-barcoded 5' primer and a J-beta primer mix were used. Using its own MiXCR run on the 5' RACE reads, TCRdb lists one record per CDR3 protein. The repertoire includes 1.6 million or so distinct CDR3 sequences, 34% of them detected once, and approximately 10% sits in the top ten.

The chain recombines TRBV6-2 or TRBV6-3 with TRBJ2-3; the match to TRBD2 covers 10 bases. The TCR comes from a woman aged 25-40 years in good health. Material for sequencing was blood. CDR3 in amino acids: CASTYAPSGGAPDTQYF. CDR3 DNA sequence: TGTGCCAGCACCTACGCCCCGAGCGGGGGGGCCCCAGATACGCAGTATTTT.